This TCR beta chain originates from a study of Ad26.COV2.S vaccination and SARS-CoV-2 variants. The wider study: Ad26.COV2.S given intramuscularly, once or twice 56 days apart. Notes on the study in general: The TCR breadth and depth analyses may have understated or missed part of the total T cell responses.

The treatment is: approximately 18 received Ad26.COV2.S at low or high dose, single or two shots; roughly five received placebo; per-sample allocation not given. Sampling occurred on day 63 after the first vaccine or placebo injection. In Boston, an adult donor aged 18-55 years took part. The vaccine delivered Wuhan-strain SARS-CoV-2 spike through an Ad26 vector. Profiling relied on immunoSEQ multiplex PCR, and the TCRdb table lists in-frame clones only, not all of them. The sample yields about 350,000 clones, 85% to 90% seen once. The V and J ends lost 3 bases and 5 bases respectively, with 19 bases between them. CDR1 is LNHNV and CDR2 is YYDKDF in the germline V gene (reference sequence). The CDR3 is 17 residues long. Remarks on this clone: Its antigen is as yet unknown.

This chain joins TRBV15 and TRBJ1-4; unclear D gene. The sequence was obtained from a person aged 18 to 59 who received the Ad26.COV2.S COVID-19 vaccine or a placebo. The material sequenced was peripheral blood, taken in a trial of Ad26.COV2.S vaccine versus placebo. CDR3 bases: TGTGCCACCAGCAGGGTAGTTGGGAGGGTGCAAAATGAAAAACTGTTTTTT. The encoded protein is CATSRVVGRVQNEKLFF.